The 5 T cell receptor beta chains in this list originate from one sample, sequenced in a study of T-cell reconstitution after alpha-beta-depleted transplantation in children. Unique molecular identifiers were incorporated during preparation of the TCRbeta library. TCRdb reprocessed the PCR reads via MiXCR and lists one record per CDR3 protein. The sample holds some 260,000 distinct CDR3 sequences; approximately 24% are singletons and the top ten take about 5%. This specimen consisted of PBMCs, mostly from graft donor cells, obtained 360 days after TCRalphabeta/CD19-depleted stem cell transplant. These receptors all come from a female patient aged 2 to 10 who had a stem cell transplant for congenital amegakaryocytic thrombocytopenia, so the T cells may come from the graft donor.

V and J are TRBV2 and TRBJ1-1; D is undetermined. V gave up 6 bases and J gave up 7 bases, with 9 bases separating them. The CDR3 length is 11 residues. Germline V CDR1 and CDR2: SNHLY, FYNNEI. The CDR3 DNA reads TGTGCCAGCAGGGCCGGGAATGAAGCTTTCTTT. Translating gives CASRAGNEAFF.

This rearrangement joins TRBV9 to TRBJ2-1; 8 bases line up with TRBD2. V lost 0 bases and J lost 3; bases outside the gene matches: 2. Germline V lookup: CDR1 SGDLS, CDR2 YYNGEE. This CDR3 is built from 15 residues. CDR3 residues: CASSVVGRVYNEQFF. The CDR3 region has the DNA TGTGCCAGCAGCGTAGTCGGGAGGGTCTACAATGAGCAGTTCTTC.

There are many counts of this clonotype. The chain joins TRBV27 to TRBJ2-2, with D possibly matching TRBD2 (6 bases). This CDR3 is built from 13 residues. V gave up 10 bases and J gave up 6 bases, with 15 bases separating them. Germline CDR1 and CDR2: MNHEY and SMNVEV (reference sequence). The CDR3 DNA reads TGTGCCACTTCCGGGACTTTAGCCGGGGAGCTGTTTTTT. This encodes CATSGTLAGELFF.

This clonotype was seen at least ten times. The chain employs TRBV29-1 and TRBJ1-1; no definite D call. The CDR3 sequence is 13 residues long. CDR1 is SQVTM and CDR2 is ANQGSEA in the germline V gene. V dropped 4 bases and J dropped 1 base, with 10 bases sitting between them. DNA for the CDR3: TGCAGCGTTGTATCGGGCCGGAACACTGAAGCTTTCTTT. It encodes CSVVSGRNTEAFF.

The chain combines TRBV4-1 with TRBJ1-5; no reliable D call. Germline loops: CDR1 MGHRA, CDR2 YSYEKL. V dropped 0 bases and J dropped 6 bases, with 6 bases sitting between them. The CDR3 contains 13 residues. In DNA, the CDR3 is TGCGCCAGCAGCCAAGATCGACGTCAGCCCCAGCATTTT. It is translated as CASSQDRRQPQHF.